These 14 T cell receptor beta chains came from one sample sequenced in a study of cytomegalovirus exposure and HLA in healthy donors. Profiled with immunoSEQ multiplex PCR; TCRdb holds only in-frame clones, not every one. This table holds 180,000 or so clones, roughly 84% found once. The source material was PBMCs. The source of these receptors is a woman aged 25 to 45 in good health and CMV-seropositive.

J is TRBJ2-1 and V is TRBV5-4; 10 bases align to TRBD2. Germline CDR1 is SGHNT and CDR2 is YYREEE (reference sequence). Trimming cost V 0 bases and J 10 bases; bases outside gene matches: 7. The CDR3 has 15 residues. CDR3 loop: CASSLGQREGREQFF. The CDR3 coding sequence is TGTGCCAGCAGCTTGGGCCAGCGGGAGGGTCGGGAGCAGTTCTTC. Complete variable domain (other parts from reference TRBV5-4 and TRBJ2-1): ETGVTQSPTHLIKTRGQQVTLRCSSQSGHNTVSWYQQALGQGPQFIFQYYREEENGRGNFPPRFSGLQFPNYSSELNVNALELDDSALYLCASSLGQREGREQFFGPGTRLTVL.

The chain has TRBV11-2 and TRBJ2-1; 11 bases map to TRBD2. The trim removed 1 base at V and 4 bases at J, leaving 3 bases unmatched. The CDR3 loop spans 16 amino acids. Germline V CDR1 and CDR2: SGHAT, FQNNGV. CDR3 protein: CASSLVVAGGYNEQFF. As DNA, the CDR3 is TGTGCCAGCAGCTTAGTGGTAGCGGGAGGGTACAATGAGCAGTTCTTC.

This clone occurred once. The V and J genes are TRBV28 and TRBJ1-5; a possible D gene is TRBD1 (6 bases). V lost 8 bases to trimming and J lost 2 bases, with 16 bases between them. The V gene's germline CDR1 is MDHEN and CDR2 SYDVKM. This CDR3 is 15 amino acids long. Here the CDR3 DNA reads TGTGCCAGCGGGGGGGCATTGAGTGGCAATCAGCCCCAGCATTTT. Its protein product is CASGGALSGNQPQHF.

This clone was found a few times. This chain connects TRBV5-1 to TRBJ1-5; 7 bases map to TRBD1. The CDR3 is made up of 13 amino acids. CDR1 is SGHRS, CDR2 YFSETQ, per germline. V shed 4 bases and J 5 bases; nucleotides not matched to a gene: 3. The CDR3 DNA is TGCGCCAGCAGCCGGACAGGAGATCAGCCCCAGCATTTT. Translating gives CASSRTGDQPQHF.

The CDR3 here is CASSETLYEQYF. The CDR3, as DNA: TGTGCCAGCAGTGAAACTCTCTACGAGCAGTACTTC. This chain joins TRBV6-1 and TRBJ2-7; D call uncertain. Germline CDR1 reads MNHNS; CDR2 reads SASEGT. Trimming removed 2 bases from V and 3 bases from J, with 5 bases in between. CDR3 length: 12 residues.

The rearrangement links TRBV2 to TRBJ2-3; 7 nucleotides line up with TRBD1. This CDR3 spans 15 amino acids. Germline V gene sequence: CDR1 SNHLY, CDR2 FYNNEI. V lost 7 bases, J lost 4 bases, and 11 bases stayed unmatched. Here the CDR3 DNA reads TGTGCCAGCAATGGGTACAGGGGTTTGGCAGATACGCAGTATTTT. This sequence encodes CASNGYRGLADTQYF. Variable domain in full (rest from reference TRBV2 and TRBJ2-3): EPEVTQTPSHQVTQMGQEVILRCVPISNHLYFYWYRQILGQKVEFLVSFYNNEISEKSEIFDDQFSVERPDGSNFTLKIRSTKLEDSAMYFCASNGYRGLADTQYFGPGTRLTVL.

V is TRBV5-1 and J is TRBJ1-3; a weak D match, TRBD1 (6 bases). This CDR3 spans 17 amino acids. Germline values: CDR1 SGHRS, CDR2 YFSETQ. Between the trimmed V and J ends, which lost 0 bases and 0 bases, there was a span of 13 bases. CDR3 bases: TGCGCCAGCAGCTTGGATGGGGGCAGGAACTCTGGAAACACCATATATTTT. It is translated as CASSLDGGRNSGNTIYF.

V is TRBV10-2 and J is TRBJ2-7; 7 bases are shared with TRBD2. Per germline, CDR1 WSHSY and CDR2 SAAADI. This CDR3 spans 14 amino acids. J was trimmed by 0 bases and V by 3 bases; bases with no gene match: 2. Written as DNA, the CDR3 is TGCGCCAGCAGTGAACTAGCGCACTCCTACGAGCAGTACTTC. Protein: CASSELAHSYEQYF.

J is TRBJ1-1 and V is TRBV20-1; D is unclear. V lost 3 bases and J lost 10, with 12 bases in between. The CDR3 runs to 11 residues. Germline assignment: CDR1 DFQATT and CDR2 SNEGSKA (reference sequence). The CDR3 loop reads CSASNPGRAFF. The CDR3 bases are TGCAGTGCTAGTAATCCGGGGAGAGCTTTCTTT.

This CDR3 is CASTLDRGDTDTQYF. The DNA of the CDR3 is TGTGCCAGCACTCTGGACAGGGGAGATACAGATACGCAGTATTTT. The gene calls are TRBV6-1 and TRBJ2-3, with 9 positions matching TRBD1. V lost 7 bases, J lost 3 bases, and 8 bases stayed unmatched. This CDR3 has 15 amino acids. Germline V lookup: CDR1 MNHNS, CDR2 SASEGT.

The chain links TRBV25-1 to TRBJ1-1, with 7 bases matching TRBD1. The germline gives CDR1 MGHDK, CDR2 SYGVNS. This CDR3 contains 14 residues. With 4 bases clipped from V and 3 bases from J, the junction kept 5 bases outside the gene matches. The DNA for the CDR3 is TGTGCCAGCAGTGCGGACAGGCTCTACACTGAAGCTTTCTTT. It yields the protein CASSADRLYTEAFF.

V gene TRBV7-9 combines with J gene TRBJ2-7, with D possibly TRBD1 on 6 matching bases. CDR1 is SEHNR, CDR2 FQNEAQ, per germline (reference sequence). CDR3 length: 14 residues. Trimming removed 3 bases at V and 4 bases at J, with 13 bases between. The CDR3 loop is CASSFSGTPYEQYF. The DNA for the CDR3 is TGTGCCAGCAGCTTCTCCGGGACACCTTACGAGCAGTACTTC.

The DNA of the CDR3 is TGTGCCAGCAGCTTAGCCCGGGGTAGTGAAGCTTTCTTT. Its protein product is CASSLARGSEAFF. The chain recombines TRBV7-2 with TRBJ1-1; D ambiguous. The CDR3 spans 13 residues. Germline CDR1 reads SGHTA; CDR2 reads FQGNSA. The germline V and J ends were trimmed by 0 bases and 7 bases, with 9 bases remaining between them.

The J gene is TRBJ2-7, the V gene TRBV5-1, with 7 nucleotides matching TRBD1. The CDR3 has 13 amino acids. V lost 4 bases to trimming and J lost 2 bases; unmatched junction nucleotides: 3. Per the germline V gene, CDR1 is SGHRS and CDR2 is YFSETQ. The CDR3 sequence: CASSLDRAYEQYF. CDR3 in DNA: TGCGCCAGCAGCCTAGACAGGGCCTACGAGCAGTACTTC.